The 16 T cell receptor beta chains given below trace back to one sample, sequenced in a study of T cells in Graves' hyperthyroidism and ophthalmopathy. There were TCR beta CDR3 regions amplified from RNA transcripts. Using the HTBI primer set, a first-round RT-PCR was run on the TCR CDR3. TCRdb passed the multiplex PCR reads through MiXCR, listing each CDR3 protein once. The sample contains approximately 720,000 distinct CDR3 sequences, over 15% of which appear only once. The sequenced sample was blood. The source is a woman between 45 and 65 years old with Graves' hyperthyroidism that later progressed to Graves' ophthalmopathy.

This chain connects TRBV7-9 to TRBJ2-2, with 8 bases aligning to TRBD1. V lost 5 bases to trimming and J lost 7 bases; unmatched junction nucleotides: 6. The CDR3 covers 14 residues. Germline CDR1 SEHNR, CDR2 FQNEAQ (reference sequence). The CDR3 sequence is CASSPDRAIGELFF. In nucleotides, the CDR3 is TGTGCCAGCAGCCCGGACAGGGCTATCGGGGAGCTGTTTTTT.

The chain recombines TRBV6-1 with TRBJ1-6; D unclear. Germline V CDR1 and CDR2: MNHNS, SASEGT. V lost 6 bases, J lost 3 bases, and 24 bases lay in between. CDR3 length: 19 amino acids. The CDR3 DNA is TGTGCCAGCAGAACATACTCCTTGACAAAGGCGGACTATAATTCACCCCTCCACTTT. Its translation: CASRTYSLTKADYNSPLHF.

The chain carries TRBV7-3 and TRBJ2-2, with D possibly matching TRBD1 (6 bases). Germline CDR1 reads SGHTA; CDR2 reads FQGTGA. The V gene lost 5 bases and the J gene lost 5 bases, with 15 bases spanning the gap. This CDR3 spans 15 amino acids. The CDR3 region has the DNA TGTGCCAGCAGCCCCCCTAGGGGGTTGACCGGGGAGCTGTTTTTT. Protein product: CASSPPRGLTGELFF.

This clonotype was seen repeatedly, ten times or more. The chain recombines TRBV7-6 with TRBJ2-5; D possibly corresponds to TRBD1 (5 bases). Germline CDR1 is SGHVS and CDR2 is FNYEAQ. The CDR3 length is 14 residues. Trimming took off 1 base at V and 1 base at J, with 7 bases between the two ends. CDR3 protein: CASSLGQTQETQYF. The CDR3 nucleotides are TGTGCCAGCAGCTTAGGACAGACCCAAGAGACCCAGTACTTC.

Here the CDR3 DNA reads TGTGCCAGCAGTTTCCCCGGGGCCGAAGGGAACACTGAAGCTTTCTTT. Its translation is CASSFPGAEGNTEAFF. The chain is built from TRBV27 and TRBJ1-1; D may be TRBD1 (5 bases). Trimming shortened V by 3 bases and J by 1 base, and 15 bases separated the two germline ends. The CDR3 extends over 16 amino acids. Per the germline V gene, CDR1 is MNHEY and CDR2 is SMNVEV (reference sequence).

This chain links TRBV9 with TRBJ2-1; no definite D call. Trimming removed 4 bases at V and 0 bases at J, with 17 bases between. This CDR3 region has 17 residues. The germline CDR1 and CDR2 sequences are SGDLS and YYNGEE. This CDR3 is CASSLPGPTASYNEQFF. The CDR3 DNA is TGTGCCAGCAGCCTACCGGGCCCGACTGCCTCCTACAATGAGCAGTTCTTC.

CDR3 nucleotide sequence: TGTGCCAGCAGCTTAAGTTTAGGCAATCAGCCCCAGCATTTT. Encoded protein: CASSLSLGNQPQHF. The rearrangement joins TRBV5-5 to TRBJ1-5; the D is unclear. There are 14 residues in the CDR3. V lost 2 bases to trimming and J lost 2 bases, with 8 bases between them. Germline values: CDR1 SGHKS, CDR2 YYEKEE (reference sequence).

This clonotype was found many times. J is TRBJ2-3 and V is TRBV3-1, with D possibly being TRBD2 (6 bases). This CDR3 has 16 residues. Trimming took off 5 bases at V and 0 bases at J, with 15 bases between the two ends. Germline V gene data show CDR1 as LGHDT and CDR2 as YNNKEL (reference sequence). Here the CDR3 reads CASSDLATPSTDTQYF. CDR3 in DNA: TGTGCCAGCAGCGATCTAGCGACGCCGAGCACAGATACGCAGTATTTT.

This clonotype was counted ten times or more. CDR3 amino acids: CASSQESLASWDEQYF. In nucleotides, the CDR3 is TGTGCCAGCAGCCAAGAGTCACTAGCAAGTTGGGACGAGCAGTACTTC. The chain links TRBV3-1 to TRBJ2-7, with a weak D call TRBD2 (6 bases). CDR3 length equals 16 residues. The V and J ends lost 0 bases and 5 bases respectively, with 17 bases between them. Germline V gene data show CDR1 as LGHDT and CDR2 as YNNKEL (reference sequence).

Written as DNA, the CDR3 is TGTGCCACGTCCCGGGAGGCCTACAATGAGCAGTTCTTC. Translated, it gives CATSREAYNEQFF. This rearrangement joins TRBV24-1 to TRBJ2-1, with TRBD2 matching over 7 bases. CDR1 KGHDR and CDR2 SFDVKD come from the germline V gene. Trimming at V came to 10 bases and at J to 2 bases, leaving 4 bases not matched to a gene. The CDR3 sequence is 13 residues long.

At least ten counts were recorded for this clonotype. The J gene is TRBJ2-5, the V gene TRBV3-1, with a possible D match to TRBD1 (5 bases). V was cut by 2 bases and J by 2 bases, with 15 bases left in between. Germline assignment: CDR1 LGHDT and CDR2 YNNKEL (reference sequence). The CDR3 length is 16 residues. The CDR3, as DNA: TGTGCCAGCAGCCAACTCTCCCCACAGGCGCAAGAGACCCAGTACTTC. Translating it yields CASSQLSPQAQETQYF.

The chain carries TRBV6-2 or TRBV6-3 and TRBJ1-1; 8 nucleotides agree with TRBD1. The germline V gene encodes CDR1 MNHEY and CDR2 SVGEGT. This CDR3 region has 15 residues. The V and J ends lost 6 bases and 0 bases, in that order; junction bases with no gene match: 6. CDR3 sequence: CASRLWDRMNTEAFF. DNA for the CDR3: TGTGCCAGCAGGCTATGGGACAGGATGAACACTGAAGCTTTCTTT.

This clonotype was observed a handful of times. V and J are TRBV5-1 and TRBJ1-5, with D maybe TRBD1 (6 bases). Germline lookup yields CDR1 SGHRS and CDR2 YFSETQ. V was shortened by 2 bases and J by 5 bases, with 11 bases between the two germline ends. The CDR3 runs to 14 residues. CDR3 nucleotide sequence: TGCGCCAGCAGCTTAAGTAACAGGGATCAGCCCCAGCATTTT. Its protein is CASSLSNRDQPQHF.

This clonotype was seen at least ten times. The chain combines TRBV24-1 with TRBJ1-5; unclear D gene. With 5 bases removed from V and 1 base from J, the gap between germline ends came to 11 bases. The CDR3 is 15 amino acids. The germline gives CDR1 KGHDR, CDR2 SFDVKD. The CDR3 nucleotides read TGTGCCACCAGTGCGGCCGTGGGAAGCAATCAGCCCCAGCATTTT. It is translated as CATSAAVGSNQPQHF.

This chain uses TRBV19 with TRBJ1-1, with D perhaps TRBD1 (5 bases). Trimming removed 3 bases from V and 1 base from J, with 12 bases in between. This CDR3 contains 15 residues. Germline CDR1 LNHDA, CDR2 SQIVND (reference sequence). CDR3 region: CASSMRGAGNTEAFF. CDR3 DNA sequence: TGTGCCAGTAGTATGAGAGGGGCGGGGAACACTGAAGCTTTCTTT.

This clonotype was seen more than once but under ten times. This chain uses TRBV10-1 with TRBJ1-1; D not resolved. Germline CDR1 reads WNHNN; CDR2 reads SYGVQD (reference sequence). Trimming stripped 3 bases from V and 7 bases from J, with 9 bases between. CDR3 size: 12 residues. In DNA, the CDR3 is TGCGCCAGCAGTGATATGGGTGATGAAGCTTTCTTT. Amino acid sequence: CASSDMGDEAFF.